The 2 T cell receptor beta chains reported below all come from one sample, sequenced in a study of cytomegalovirus exposure and HLA in healthy donors. Both 60 Vbeta primers and 13 Jbeta primers went into the PCR. Here immunoSEQ multiplex PCR was the method, and the copy in TCRdb shows in-frame clones only, minus some. Seen in this sample are about 130,000 clones; the ten most common clones hold more than 1.5%. Sequencing was done on a sample of PBMCs. The source is a woman in her 40s in good health and CMV-seropositive.

As DNA, the CDR3 is TGTGCCAGCAGCCAATTCACAACAGGGAGTGAAAAACTGTTTTTT. This gives the protein CASSQFTTGSEKLFF. The chain couples TRBV14 to TRBJ1-4; the D gene is possibly TRBD1 (6 bases). Germline-derived CDR1 and CDR2 are SGHDN and FVKESK. The CDR3 consists of 15 residues. The V gene lost 2 bases and the J gene lost 7 bases, with 14 bases spanning the gap.

The rearrangement uses TRBV27 and TRBJ2-3; 9 positions match TRBD1. V lost 6 bases, J lost 4 bases, and 8 bases stayed unmatched. Germline V gene data show CDR1 as MNHEY and CDR2 as SMNVEV (reference sequence). CDR3 length equals 15 residues. CDR3 loop: CASRFTGDRADTQYF. CDR3 in DNA: TGTGCCAGCAGGTTTACCGGGGACAGGGCAGATACGCAGTATTTT.